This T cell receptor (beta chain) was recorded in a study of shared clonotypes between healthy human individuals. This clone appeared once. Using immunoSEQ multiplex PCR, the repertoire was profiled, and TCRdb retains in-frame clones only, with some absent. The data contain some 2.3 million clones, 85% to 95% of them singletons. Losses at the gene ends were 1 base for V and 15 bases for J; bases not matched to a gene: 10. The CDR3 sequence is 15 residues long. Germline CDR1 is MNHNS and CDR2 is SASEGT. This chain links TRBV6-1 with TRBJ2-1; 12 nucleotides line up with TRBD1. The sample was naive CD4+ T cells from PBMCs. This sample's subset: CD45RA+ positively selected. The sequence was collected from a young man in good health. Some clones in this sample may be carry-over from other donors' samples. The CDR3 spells CASSEVPGQGAKRFF. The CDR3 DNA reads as TGTGCCAGCAGTGAAGTCCCGGGACAGGGGGCAAAGCGGTTCTTC.